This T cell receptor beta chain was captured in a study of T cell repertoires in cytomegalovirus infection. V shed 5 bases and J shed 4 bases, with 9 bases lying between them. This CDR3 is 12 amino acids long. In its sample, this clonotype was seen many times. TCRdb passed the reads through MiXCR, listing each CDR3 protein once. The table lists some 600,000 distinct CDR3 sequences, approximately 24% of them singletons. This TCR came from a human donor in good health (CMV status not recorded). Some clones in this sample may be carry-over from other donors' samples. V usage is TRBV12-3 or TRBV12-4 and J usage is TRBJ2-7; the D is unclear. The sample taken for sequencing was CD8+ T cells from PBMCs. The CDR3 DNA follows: TGTGCCAGCAGTGACCATATATACGAGCAGTACTTC. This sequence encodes CASSDHIYEQYF.